This entry is about one TCR beta chain. Its recognized antigen is unknown. Nothing much larger sits one base from this clone, and base qualities are not available. This entry is derived from a study of shared clonotypes between healthy human individuals (TCRdb year 2020). Study-level background: Three men and a couple of women, aged 18 to 49 years, made up the cohort. Each donor's leukapheresis produced roughly between about 0.9 and 9.5 billion PBMCs. For each donor, three plates each were used for CD4 naive and CD4 memory, two plates were used for CD8 naive, and one plate was used for CD8 memory. To increase sequencing depth and limit assay-specific biases, TCR repertoire library preparation and sequencing were carried out by different laboratories using diverse techniques. The study deeply sequenced blood TCR repertoires of roughly five healthy adults to estimate repertoire size and the extent of clonotype sharing between individuals. Paper-wide results and their limitations: Estimated clonotype richness was generally larger for naive than for memory subsets. Compared with non-shared clonotypes, the clonotypes found in all four sorted-subset donors had higher generation probabilities. Pairwise subsampling indicated that sequencing depth was expected to affect the degree of clonotype sharing among donors. When a few donors were compared, the shared fraction of clonotypes was 5% to 6.5% for naive CD4, roughly 3.3% for naive CD8, roughly 2.5% for memory CD4, and 0.4% for memory CD8. Even with the large sequencing depth, rarefaction of the sorted-subset datasets indicated that sequencing was incomplete. The small number of donors limited the genetic and exposure-history diversity represented. Sampling was limited to blood, and TCR repertoires in tissue likely differ from TCR repertoires in blood.

CD8 naive samples consisted of CD45RO-negative cells that were positively selected for CCR7, yielding a CD45RA+CCR7+ population without TemRA cells. The donors were healthy, HIV-negative adults with no recently reported acute infections or vaccinations. Every donor was a Caucasian adult living in Nashville, Tennessee, USA. Blood was obtained by leukapheresis, after which PBMCs were separated by Ficoll-Histopaque density gradient centrifugation and cryopreserved in liquid nitrogen vapor phase. Analytical flow cytometry was used to check the purity and quantity of every magnetically sorted T cell population. From each sorted fraction, genomic DNA was isolated and quantified by UV absorbance on a Nanodrop 2000c. Using the deep immunoSEQ assay, TCR CDR3 regions were amplified from genomic DNA by multiplex PCR. Genomic DNA extracted from each cell subset was distributed evenly over all wells of several immunoSEQ 96-well plates, and each plate served as one replicate. For sorted subsets, 150 to 250 ng genomic DNA, equal to some 28,000 T cell genomes, was loaded into each replicate PCR. The purified libraries were quantified using a Qubit 3.0 fluorometer, sized with a Bioanalyzer 2100, and then quantified again using the KAPA Library Quantification kit. A separate single-read 150-cycle Illumina NextSeq 550 flow cell was used to sequence each immunoSEQ 96-well plate. Concerning the study's data processing: Because the immunoSEQ output held only junctional sequences and lacked quality scores, the filtering could not match the filtering applied to full-length reads. Sequences were annotated with PyIR, a Python wrapper for IgBLAST v1.9, and V/J genes and CDR3 were assigned using IMGT germline references. Reads were removed for weak V/J assignments (E-value above 1e-6), missing CDR3, stop codons, out-of-frame junctions, or ambiguous translated residues. V3J clonotypes were defined as sequences sharing the same inferred V gene, J gene, and CDR3 amino acid sequence. Percentage overlap between repertoires was computed as shared unique clonotypes divided by the size of the smaller repertoire. Three approaches were used to assess repertoire richness: RTK rarefaction, the Chao1 estimator, and Recon v2.1 estimates of unobserved clonotypes. OLGA was used to compute generation probabilities for all TCRbeta clonotypes that the gDNA method yielded from a few donors. The clones in this table, taken by TCRdb from immuneACCESS, are in-frame only. Not every clone is retained; where verified, under half of the shortfall comes from an unresolved V gene, and the cause of the rest is unknown. V, J and clone size derive from that table, while D and trimming were established from the DNA sequence. Counted in this sample were around 610,000 clones; around 96% of them appeared once. The ten largest account for less than 0.12% of the sample.

The CDR3 has 14 amino acids, counting the end cysteine and phenylalanine. CDR3 DNA only is kept here, 42 bases in frame from base 1. V is pared back by 0 bases and J by 6 bases, with 9 bases lying between the germline termini. The germline V gene (reference sequence) specifies LNHNV as CDR1 and YYDKDF as CDR2. The rearrangement combines TRBV15 with TRBJ2-1, with the D call perhaps TRBD1 or TRBD2, as 5 bases match in each case. The TCR was taken from a woman younger than 45 in good health. Source material: naive CD8+ T cells sorted from blood. Interpreted using the paper, the cell subset or site label stands for: CD45RA+CCR7+. The DNA is TGTGCCACCAGCAGAGAGGGGGTTGGCAATGAGCAGTTCTTC. Translation gives CATSREGVGNEQFF.